The entry below gives a single T cell receptor beta chain sequence along with its context. Primers used in a second PCR of about 7 to 11 cycles were a sample-barcoded 5' primer and a J-beta primer mix. MiXCR, applied by TCRdb to the 5' RACE reads, yields one record per CDR3 protein. The data hold roughly 680,000 distinct CDR3 sequences, with roughly 21% observed a single time. No fewer than 7 million PBMCs went into each sample. The CDR3 contains 13 residues. The data belong to a study of blood T cells in healthy people across ages. About the research overall: Capture via template switching afforded approximately one barcoded beta molecule per two T cells.

The chain carries TRBV21-1 and TRBJ2-6. TRBV21-1 is described as a pseudogene. Material: blood. The sequence was collected from a man aged 65 to 85 in good health. The CDR3 DNA sequence: TGTGCCAGCAGCAACCAAGAGGCCAACGTCCTGACTTTC. This translates into CASSNQEANVLTF.